Below are 13 T cell receptor gamma chains sequenced from a single sample in a study of gamma-delta chains in newborns, infants, children. TCRdb re-analyzed the reads via CATT. The sample holds 60 to 80 gamma-chain clones. The material sequenced was blood, taken at baseline. Receptors originate from a child who was a newborn, infant or young child, either healthy, febrile or measles-vaccinated (not recorded which). This table probably holds off-target reads from a library built for another chain.

A remark on this clone: It is unclear where the CDR3 begins or ends on the DNA, so no DNA is shown, and the CDR3 is as TCRdb lists it. There is no J gene call, but TRGV9 is given as the V gene. Germline lookup yields CDR1 GITISATS and CDR2 ISYDGTV (reference sequence). The CDR3 length equals 24 residues, ends included. The CDR3 region is CACDDIRSSWDTRQMFFGTGIKLF.

For this clone: No DNA is shown, since the ends of the CDR3 on it are uncertain; the CDR3 is the one TCRdb lists. The CDR3 reads CACDTVRTGGYVSWDTRQMFFGTGIKLF. The J segment was not called; the V segment is TRGV9. The CDR3 is 28 residues long, ends included. Looked up from germline, CDR1 is GITISATS and CDR2 is ISYDGTV (reference sequence).

A word on this clone: The DNA is omitted, as the CDR3 cannot be located on it reliably, and the CDR3 follows TCRdb's listing. The CDR3 region is CACDILGDTSWDTRQMFFGTGIKLF. For the V gene the call is TRGV9; the J gene has no call. Germline CDR1 and CDR2: GITISATS and ISYDGTV (reference sequence). Including both end residues, the CDR3 is 25 amino acids long.

With respect to this clone: The DNA is omitted, as the CDR3 cannot be located on it reliably, and the CDR3 follows TCRdb's listing. The V gene is given as TRGV9, and no J gene call is available. CDR1 GITISATS and CDR2 ISYDGTV come from the germline V gene (reference sequence). The CDR3 spans 26 residues, counting both ends. This chain's CDR3 is CACDVVLGDSSWDTRQMFFGTGIKLF.

As for this clone: It is unclear where the CDR3 begins or ends on the DNA, so no DNA is shown, and the CDR3 is as TCRdb lists it. The V gene is listed as TRGV9; no J gene was called. 26 amino acids form the CDR3, both terminal residues included. Germline loops: CDR1 GITISATS, CDR2 ISYDGTV (reference sequence). CDR3 protein: CACDTVLGDRSWDTRQMFFGTGIKLF.

Concerning this clone itself: The DNA is left out, because the CDR3 cannot be placed on it with certainty; the CDR3 is given as TCRdb lists it. With the J gene uncalled, the V gene is TRGV9. Germline V gene sequence: CDR1 GITISATS, CDR2 ISYDGTV (reference sequence). The CDR3 spans 26 amino acids, including both terminal residues. Here the CDR3 reads CACDKVLGDTIWDTRQMFFGTGIKLF.

On this clone: The DNA is left out, because the CDR3 cannot be placed on it with certainty; the CDR3 is given as TCRdb lists it. The CDR3 is CAFAPPLPNRRVGGTWPSWDTRQMFFGTGIKLF. The V segment is TRGV9, and no J call was made. The CDR3 numbers 33 amino acids, ends counted. Germline loops: CDR1 GITISATS, CDR2 ISYDGTV (reference sequence).

This clone was seen only a few times. Because the CDR3's place on the DNA is in doubt, the DNA is left out and the CDR3 is given as listed by TCRdb. The V gene is TRGV9, but the J gene lacks a call. The CDR3 spans 25 amino acids, including both terminal residues. CDR1 and CDR2 from the germline V gene are GITISATS and ISYDGTV (reference sequence). The CDR3 region is CACDTADMSSWDTRQMFFGTGIKLF.

As regards this clone: No DNA is shown, since the ends of the CDR3 on it are uncertain; the CDR3 is the one TCRdb lists. The V gene was identified as TRGV9, while no J gene was called. Germline CDR1 is GITISATS and CDR2 is ISYDGTV (reference sequence). Termini included, the CDR3 measures 28 amino acids. CDR3 in amino acids: CACDSVLGDPQSSWDTRQMFFGTGIKLF.

This clone showed up just once. The CDR3 coding sequence is TGTGCCTGTGACGTACTGGGGGATACAGCACAACTCTTCTTT. This codes for CACDVLGDTAQLFF. TRGV9 is the V gene, and the J gene was not called. CDR1 and CDR2 (germline): GITISATS, ISYDGTV (reference sequence). The CDR3 is made up of 14 amino acids.

Notes on this clone: The DNA is omitted, as the CDR3 cannot be located on it reliably, and the CDR3 follows TCRdb's listing. With the J gene uncalled, the V gene is TRGV9. Germline V lookup: CDR1 GITISATS, CDR2 ISYDGTV (reference sequence). Inclusive of both ends, the CDR3 amounts to 26 amino acids. The CDR3 is CACDSVLGSSSWDTRQMFFGTGIKLF.

As concerns this clone: No DNA is shown, since the ends of the CDR3 on it are uncertain; the CDR3 is the one TCRdb lists. The V gene call is TRGV9, and the J gene call is absent. The CDR3 is made up of 24 amino acids, end residues included. Germline CDR1 and CDR2: GITISATS and ISYDGTV (reference sequence). The CDR3: CACVDIRSSWDTRQMFFGTGIKLF.

This clone was picked up one time. No DNA is shown, since the ends of the CDR3 on it are uncertain; the CDR3 is the one TCRdb lists. The V gene corresponds to TRGV9; no J gene was called. 28 amino acids form the CDR3, both terminal residues included. Per the germline V gene, CDR1 is GITISATS and CDR2 is ISYDGTV (reference sequence). CDR3 region: CACDTGGTGGYRSWDTRQMFFGTGIKLF.